This TCR beta chain was identified during a study of blood T cell repertoires in COVID-19. Study-level background: Samples came from the United States, Italy and Spain, spanning acute and convalescent COVID-19. PBMCs, B-cell-depleted T cells, or T cells provided the cDNA or gDNA that made up the material.

Per the germline V gene, CDR1 is LGHDT and CDR2 is YNNKEL (reference sequence). The CDR3 runs to 13 residues. With V trimmed by 5 bases and J by 4 bases, 4 bases remained unmatched. Original processing methods: Reference gene primer amplification gave nucleated cell count estimates. Sequencing used immunoSEQ multiplex PCR; TCRdb keeps in-frame clones, though not all of them. D and trimming come from the DNA, and the V and J calls and clone size come from that table. The sample comprises approximately 240,000 clones, 84% of which are singletons, and roughly 4% rests with the top ten. Material: peripheral blood. This chain uses TRBV3-1 (or the pseudogene TRBV3-2) with TRBJ2-7, with TRBD1 matching 8 bases. The origin of this receptor is a man aged 45 to 65 with acute or convalescent COVID-19. The CDR3 DNA reads as TGTGCCAGCAGCGGTCGACAGGGGTACGAGCAGTACTTC. Translation gives CASSGRQGYEQYF.